These 27 T cell receptor beta chains came from one sample sequenced in a study of blood T cell repertoires in COVID-19. Profiling relied on immunoSEQ multiplex PCR, and the TCRdb table lists in-frame clones only, not all of them. The sample has 210,000 or so clones, 70% to 90% seen once. Sequencing was carried out using PBMCs or T cells enriched from blood (not recorded which). These TCRs come from a man aged 25 to 40 who had recovered from COVID-19.

This chain joins TRBV7-6 and TRBJ1-6; D call uncertain. CDR1 and CDR2 (germline): SGHVS, FNYEAQ. V was clipped by 5 bases and J by 7 bases, with 18 bases between them. The CDR3 totals 16 residues. The CDR3 protein is CASSPAGLYNNSPLHF. CDR3 bases: TGTGCCAGCAGCCCAGCTGGACTGTACAACAATTCACCCCTCCACTTT.

CDR3 nucleotides: TGCGCCAGCAGCCAAGGGAATCGCGTTGGGCAAGCTTTCTTT. Its translation is CASSQGNRVGQAFF. The chain uses TRBV4-3 and TRBJ1-1, with unresolved D. V was trimmed by 1 base and J by 9 bases, leaving 15 bases between them. Looked up from germline, CDR1 is LGHNA and CDR2 is YSLEER. CDR3 length: 14 amino acids.

A few counts support this clone. The rearrangement uses TRBV15 and TRBJ1-1; TRBD1 matches at 7 bases. V lost 1 base to trimming and J lost 3 bases; unmatched junction nucleotides: 2. Germline V lookup: CDR1 LNHNV, CDR2 YYDKDF (reference sequence). The CDR3 consists of 14 residues. CDR3 residues: CATSRGTGHTEAFF. In DNA, the CDR3 is TGTGCCACCAGCAGAGGGACAGGCCACACTGAAGCTTTCTTT.

The chain couples TRBV19 to TRBJ1-6; 7 bases map to TRBD1. The CDR3 runs to 17 residues. The germline V gene has CDR1 LNHDA and CDR2 SQIVND (reference sequence). J lost 0 bases, V lost 5 bases, and 7 bases had no gene match. This chain's CDR3 is CASSPRDRSSYNSPLHF. CDR3 coding DNA: TGTGCCAGTAGTCCCCGGGACAGAAGCTCCTATAATTCACCCCTCCACTTT. Based on the CDR3 plus reference TRBV19 and TRBJ1-6, the full variable domain is DGGITQSPKYLFRKEGQNVTLSCEQNLNHDAMYWYRQDPGQGLRLIYYSQIVNDFQKGDIAEGYSVSREKKESFPLTVTSAQKNPTAFYLCASSPRDRSSYNSPLHFGNGTRLTVT.

The V and J genes are TRBV7-9 and TRBJ1-6, with TRBD1 identical over 7 bases. The germline CDR1 and CDR2 sequences are SEHNR and FQNEAQ (reference sequence). Trimming removed 5 bases from V and 12 bases from J; junction bases left unmatched: 7. This CDR3 comprises 13 residues. The CDR3 nucleotides read TGTGCCAGCAGCCAGGAGGGGGCTGGACCCCTCCACTTT. It encodes CASSQEGAGPLHF.

The chain recombines TRBV10-3 with TRBJ1-5, with D unresolved. Germline V gene data show CDR1 as ENHRY and CDR2 as SYGVKD. V was trimmed by 0 bases and J by 7 bases, leaving 16 bases between them. The CDR3 runs 16 residues. CDR3 DNA sequence: TGTGCCATCAGTGAGTCTCAAGGAGGAGTGGAACAGCCCCAGCATTTT. Encoded protein: CAISESQGGVEQPQHF.

The chain joins TRBV6-5 to TRBJ1-2, with TRBD1 matching 7 bases. The CDR3 length is 13 residues. The germline gives CDR1 MNHEY, CDR2 SVGAGI. Losses at the gene ends were 7 bases for V and 3 bases for J; bases not matched to a gene: 5. The CDR3 nucleotides read TGTGCCAGCACCCGGGGACAGTACTATGGCTACACCTTC. This sequence encodes CASTRGQYYGYTF.

The chain carries TRBV24-1 and TRBJ1-2, with 7 nucleotides matching TRBD1. The CDR3 covers 13 residues. Germline loops: CDR1 KGHDR, CDR2 SFDVKD. The V and J ends lost 4 bases and 8 bases, in that order; junction bases with no gene match: 6. CDR3: CATSETGSEGYTF. In DNA form, the CDR3 reads TGTGCCACCAGTGAGACAGGGTCCGAGGGCTACACCTTC.

V and J are TRBV28 and TRBJ1-2, with a weak D call TRBD1 (6 bases). The CDR3 is 14 amino acids. With 5 bases removed from V and 4 bases from J, the gap between germline ends came to 14 bases. Germline-derived CDR1 and CDR2 are MDHEN and SYDVKM. The CDR3 sequence is CASSRKGEGYGYTF. The DNA of the CDR3 is TGTGCCAGCAGTCGTAAGGGGGAAGGCTATGGCTACACCTTC.

V and J are TRBV19 and TRBJ1-5; D is perhaps TRBD1 (5 bases). V was shortened by 4 bases and J by 12 bases, with 19 bases between the two germline ends. Germline V gene lookup returns CDR1 LNHDA and CDR2 SQIVND (reference sequence). This CDR3 spans 14 amino acids. In nucleotides, the CDR3 is TGTGCCAGTAGTACCTCCGGGGGGAAATTAGGCCAGCATTTT. This sequence encodes CASSTSGGKLGQHF. The full variable domain, in which reference TRBV19 and TRBJ1-5 provide the parts outside the CDR3, is DGGITQSPKYLFRKEGQNVTLSCEQNLNHDAMYWYRQDPGQGLRLIYYSQIVNDFQKGDIAEGYSVSREKKESFPLTVTSAQKNPTAFYLCASSTSGGKLGQHFGDGTRLSIL.

There are a few counts of this clone. The chain employs TRBV28 and TRBJ2-7, with D maybe TRBD2 (7 bases). Germline CDR1 is MDHEN and CDR2 is SYDVKM. The CDR3 spans 13 residues. Trimming left V 7 bases short and J 7 bases short, with 17 bases between. CDR3 protein: CASKRGGNKEQYF. The DNA of the CDR3 is TGTGCCAGCAAGAGGGGGGGGAACAAAGAGCAGTACTTC.

The rearrangement links TRBV6-5 to TRBJ2-1; D possibly corresponds to TRBD2 (6 bases). In germline, CDR1 is MNHEY, CDR2 SVGAGI. The CDR3 runs 15 residues. The V end lost 2 bases, the J end lost 2 bases, and 10 bases lay between the germline ends. CDR3 region: CASSYQTSPYNEQFF. The CDR3 DNA is TGTGCCAGCAGTTACCAGACTAGTCCCTACAATGAGCAGTTCTTC.

The chain couples TRBV4-3 to TRBJ1-3; D call uncertain. Germline values: CDR1 LGHNA, CDR2 YSLEER. CDR3 length: 15 amino acids. V shed 0 bases and J shed 4 bases, with 10 bases lying between them. CDR3 residues: CASSQERGSGNTIYF. DNA of the CDR3: TGCGCCAGCAGCCAAGAACGGGGTTCGGGAAACACCATATATTTT.

This sequence joins TRBV5-6 and TRBJ1-5; 7 bases align to TRBD1. The CDR3 spans 15 residues. After removal of 3 bases from V and 4 bases from J, the junction contained 7 bases not matched to a gene. Germline CDR1 reads SGHDT; CDR2 reads YYEEEE. For the CDR3, the DNA is TGTGCCAGCAGCTGGCGACAGGGCGGGAATCAGCCCCAGCATTTT. Amino acid sequence: CASSWRQGGNQPQHF.

The chain is built from TRBV5-1 and TRBJ2-3; a weak D match, TRBD1 (5 bases). The V gene's germline CDR1 is SGHRS and CDR2 YFSETQ. CDR3 size: 14 residues. V was trimmed by 8 bases and J by 2 bases, leaving 15 bases between them. This chain's CDR3 is CASGVGQATDTQYF. CDR3 nucleotide sequence: TGCGCCAGTGGCGTCGGACAAGCCACAGATACGCAGTATTTT.

The chain combines TRBV27 with TRBJ2-2; a weak D match, TRBD2 (6 bases). CDR3 length equals 18 residues. Trimming took off 4 bases at V and 1 base at J, with 19 bases between the two ends. Germline loops: CDR1 MNHEY, CDR2 SMNVEV (reference sequence). CDR3 region: CASSSGGPLVMNTGELFF. DNA of the CDR3: TGTGCCAGCAGTTCCGGAGGGCCCTTGGTTATGAACACCGGGGAGCTGTTTTTT.

In DNA, the CDR3 is TGCGCCAGCAGCTTAGGGAATAGCGGGATTATCGATGAGCAGTTCTTC. This codes for CASSLGNSGIIDEQFF. The chain is built from TRBV5-1 and TRBJ2-1, with 8 bases lining up with TRBD2. Unmatched junction bases numbered 12, after V lost 2 bases and J lost 8 bases. Germline lookup yields CDR1 SGHRS and CDR2 YFSETQ. This CDR3 is built from 16 residues.

The chain uses TRBV30 and TRBJ1-1; no definite D call. V gave up 4 bases and J gave up 2 bases, with 11 bases separating them. The CDR3 is 13 amino acids. Germline CDR1 and CDR2: GTSNPN and SVGIG (reference sequence). CDR3 sequence reads: CAWNEGGNTEAFF. In DNA, the CDR3 is TGTGCCTGGAACGAGGGTGGCAACACTGAAGCTTTCTTT.

V gene TRBV12-3 or TRBV12-4 combines with J gene TRBJ1-4, with D maybe TRBD1 (6 bases). V was shortened by 6 bases and J by 10 bases, with 15 bases between the two germline ends. The CDR3 has 13 amino acids. CDR3 sequence (DNA): TGTGCCAGCAGCGGACACGAAGGGGGAAAACTGTTTTTT. Its protein is CASSGHEGGKLFF.

V usage is TRBV7-2 and J usage is TRBJ1-2, with D possibly being TRBD1 (6 bases). V lost 5 bases and J 7 bases, leaving 17 bases between the germline ends. The germline V gene has CDR1 SGHTA and CDR2 FQGNSA. The CDR3 has 14 amino acids. CDR3 DNA sequence: TGTGCCAGCAGCCCCGGACAGCCGACGGGTGGCTACACCTTC. Protein product: CASSPGQPTGGYTF.

The chain uses TRBV30 and TRBJ2-6; D gene uncertain. V was pared by 5 bases and J by 4 bases, with 12 bases between. The CDR3 contains 14 residues. The germline CDR1 and CDR2 sequences are GTSNPN and SVGIG (reference sequence). CDR3 in DNA: TGTGCCTGGGGACCCCTCTTCGGGGCCAACGTCCTGACTTTC. Translation: CAWGPLFGANVLTF.

The CDR3 spells CASSPIPSSGANVLTF. The CDR3 bases are TGTGCCAGCTCACCTATCCCGTCTTCTGGGGCCAACGTCCTGACTTTC. This sequence joins TRBV18 and TRBJ2-6; D gene ambiguous. This CDR3 has 16 residues. Trimming shortened V by 3 bases and J by 1 base, and 10 bases separated the two germline ends. CDR1 is KGHSH and CDR2 is LQKENI in the germline V gene.

This chain joins TRBV6-5 and TRBJ1-2, with D possibly matching TRBD1 (6 bases). This CDR3 is 15 amino acids long. The V gene lost 5 bases and the J gene lost 7 bases, with 20 bases spanning the gap. Per germline, CDR1 MNHEY and CDR2 SVGAGI. The CDR3 nucleotides are TGTGCCAGCAGTCCTCAGGACAGTTTATTGCGTGGCTACACCTTC. Protein sequence: CASSPQDSLLRGYTF.

The chain joins TRBV6-5 to TRBJ2-2; 8 bases align to TRBD2. The germline V gene encodes CDR1 MNHEY and CDR2 SVGAGI. The V gene end was trimmed by 4 bases and the J gene end by 3 bases; junction bases not matched to a gene: 4. This CDR3 is 15 amino acids long. The CDR3 DNA is TGTGCCAGCAGTTCTGGGACTAGAGACACCGGGGAGCTGTTTTTT. Protein sequence: CASSSGTRDTGELFF.

V is TRBV28 and J is TRBJ2-2; D is ambiguous. Germline V lookup: CDR1 MDHEN, CDR2 SYDVKM. CDR3 length: 12 amino acids. V was shortened by 7 bases and J by 3 bases, with 6 bases between the two germline ends. The CDR3 protein is CASKQDTGELFF. DNA of the CDR3: TGTGCCAGCAAGCAGGACACCGGGGAGCTGTTTTTT. The variable domain in full, with the rest retrieved from reference TRBV28 and TRBJ2-2, is DVKVTQSSRYLVKRTGEKVFLECVQDMDHENMFWYRQDPGLGLRLIYFSYDVKMKEKGDIPEGYSVSREKKERFSLILESASTNQTSMYLCASKQDTGELFFGEGSRLTVL.

This clone occurred a few times. The V gene is TRBV30, the J gene TRBJ1-2, with D uncertain. The V gene lost 0 bases and the J gene lost 7 bases, with 9 bases spanning the gap. Germline V gene sequence: CDR1 GTSNPN, CDR2 SVGIG (reference sequence). The CDR3 is 12 amino acids. The CDR3 sequence is CAWSVRVTGYTF. The CDR3, as DNA: TGTGCCTGGAGTGTACGCGTAACTGGCTACACCTTC.

This sequence joins TRBV3-1 (or the pseudogene TRBV3-2) and TRBJ1-1; no definite D call. The V end lost 1 base, the J end lost 4 bases, and 7 bases lay between the germline ends. The length of the CDR3 is 13 residues. Germline V CDR1 and CDR2: LGHDT, YNNKEL (reference sequence). The CDR3 sequence: CASSQVEATEAFF. CDR3 DNA: TGTGCCAGCAGCCAAGTCGAGGCCACTGAAGCTTTCTTT.